The clone carrying this T cell receptor beta chain was counted many times. Its antigen is unidentified. From the 5' RACE reads, TCRdb called clonotypes with MiXCR, one entry per CDR3 protein. Seen here are 500,000 or so distinct CDR3 sequences, 13% to 15% observed once, and the top ten hold approximately 1%. The CDR3 has 15 amino acids. Germline V gene data show CDR1 as SQVTM and CDR2 as ANQGSEA. Trimming pared 8 bases from V and 5 bases from J, leaving 22 bases between. This sample is drawn from a study of identical twins. Study-level points and caveats: The study reached conclusions through statistical analysis that was cross-sectional, not following the same donors.

Separately, the same data were catalogued under a study of yellow fever vaccine responses in identical twins.

The sequencing input was CD4+ T cells sorted from blood. The TCR was taken from a woman under 30 in good health. V and J are TRBV29-1 and TRBJ2-1; D gene ambiguous. The CDR3 bases are TGCAGCTCGTCAGAGCCGGGCCTCGAGAACAATGAGCAGTTCTTC. Its protein is CSSSEPGLENNEQFF.